This TCR beta chain was captured in a study of blood T cell repertoires in COVID-19. As for the study in general: Italy, Spain and the United States were the sources of the convalescent and acute COVID-19 samples. Sources were T cells, B-cell-depleted T cells, or PBMCs; the material itself was cDNA or gDNA.

CDR1 and CDR2 (germline): MNHEY, SVGAGI. The CDR3 loop spans 15 amino acids. The V and J ends lost 5 bases and 3 bases, in that order; junction bases with no gene match: 7. Per the study methods: Amplification with reference gene primers provided the estimates of nucleated cell counts. The table came from immunoSEQ multiplex PCR; TCRdb's copy has only in-frame clones and leaves some out. The DNA was the basis for D and trimming; V, J and clone size are from that table. The sample has approximately 190,000 clones; around nine tenths are singletons. The clonotype was recovered from a man aged 35 to 55 with active or convalescent COVID-19. This chain connects TRBV6-5 to TRBJ1-2; 9 positions match TRBD1. Sequenced: peripheral blood. The CDR3 nucleotides read TGTGCCAGCAGTAGACAGGGGGGCTATGACTATGGCTACACCTTC. Protein: CASSRQGGYDYGYTF.